This T cell receptor beta chain comes out of a study of T-cell reconstitution after alpha-beta-depleted transplantation in children. The CDR3 is 13 amino acids. The germline V and J ends were trimmed by 2 bases and 4 bases, with 9 bases remaining between them. Preparation of the TCRbeta library was carried out with unique molecular identifiers. Via MiXCR, TCRdb re-called the PCR reads, giving one row per CDR3 protein. The sample shows around 380,000 distinct CDR3 sequences, 11% of them seen only once. Sequences were derived from PBMCs from the stem cell graft donor, sampled from the stem cell graft. The sequence was obtained from a human donor who donated a stem cell graft to a child with acute myeloid leukemia. The chain has TRBV12-3 or TRBV12-4 and TRBJ2-7; D ambiguous. CDR3 nucleotides: TGTGCCAGCAGTTTAAGTCTGGATTACGAGCAGTACGTC. Encoded protein: CASSLSLDYEQYV.